The 3 T cell receptor beta chains listed next were all sequenced from one sample in a study of vaccination and CD4 T cells after COVID-19. Which antigens these TCRs recognize remains unknown. As for treatment: 10-day PBMC culture with coronavirus spike peptide pools or control peptides (ViraFEST assay). Researchers used the Oncomine TCR Beta short-read assay to sequence DNA from cultured CD4+ T cells. TCRdb reanalysed the PCR reads using MiXCR and keeps one entry per CDR3 protein. The sample contains 23,000 or so distinct CDR3 sequences, 67% of which appear only once. This specimen was CD4+ T cells from blood, cultured in vitro, taken after SARS-CoV-2 vaccination. The receptor source for this set is a human donor who received a COVID-19 vaccine.

This clonotype was recorded once. The gene calls are TRBV20-1 and TRBJ1-2, with D unresolved. Germline assignment: CDR1 DFQATT and CDR2 SNEGSKA (reference sequence). The CDR3 totals 13 residues. Trimming pared 0 bases from V and 2 bases from J, leaving 7 bases between. For the CDR3, the DNA is TGCAGTGCTAGAGATCCAACAAACTATGGCTACACCTTC. Translated: CSARDPTNYGYTF.

In its sample, this clonotype was seen a few times. This sequence joins TRBV5-4 and TRBJ2-5; D is possibly TRBD1 or TRBD2 (5 bases each). Trimming took 4 bases from V and 6 from J, leaving 13 bases between them. CDR1 and CDR2 from the germline V gene are SGHNT and YYREEE (reference sequence). This CDR3 is 13 amino acids long. This CDR3 reads CASSVWGRKTQYF. The CDR3 DNA sequence: TGTGCCAGCAGCGTATGGGGGAGAAAGACCCAGTACTTC.

V gene TRBV6-1 combines with J gene TRBJ1-5, with TRBD1 matching 8 bases. V trimming: 6 bases; J trimming: 7 bases; junction bases outside the gene matches: 11. The CDR3 loop spans 15 amino acids. Germline CDR1 MNHNS, CDR2 SASEGT. CDR3 sequence: CASSLRGPRGQPQHF. The CDR3 nucleotides read TGTGCCAGCAGCCTCAGGGGGCCGCGTGGGCAGCCCCAGCATTTT.